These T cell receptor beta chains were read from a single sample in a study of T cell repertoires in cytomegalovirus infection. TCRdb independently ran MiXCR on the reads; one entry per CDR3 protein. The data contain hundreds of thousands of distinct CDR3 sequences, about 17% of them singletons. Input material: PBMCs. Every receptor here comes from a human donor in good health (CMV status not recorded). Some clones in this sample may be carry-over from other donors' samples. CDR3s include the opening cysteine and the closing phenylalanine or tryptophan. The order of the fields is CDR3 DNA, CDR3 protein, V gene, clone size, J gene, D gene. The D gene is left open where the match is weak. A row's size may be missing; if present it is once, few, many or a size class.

CDR3nt: TGTGCCAGCAGCCAATACAGGGACGCGGACCAAGAGACCCAGTACTTC; CDR3aa: CASSQYRDADQETQYF; v_gene: TRBV3-1; abundance: .; j_gene: TRBJ2-5; d_gene: .
CDR3nt: TGCAGTGCTAGATCCGGGACAGCAAACACTGAAGCTTTCTTT; CDR3aa: CSARSGTANTEAFF; v_gene: TRBV20-1; abundance: once; j_gene: TRBJ1-1; d_gene: TRBD1
CDR3nt: TGTGCCAGCAGTTCGACAGCTAGCAATCAGCCCCAGCATTTT; CDR3aa: CASSSTASNQPQHF; v_gene: TRBV12-3/TRBV12-4; abundance: many; j_gene: TRBJ1-5; d_gene: .
CDR3nt: TGTGCCAGCAGCTTAGTCAGGTTAGGTACTGAAGCTTTCTTT; CDR3aa: CASSLVRLGTEAFF; v_gene: TRBV11-2; abundance: many; j_gene: TRBJ1-1; d_gene: .
CDR3nt: TGTGCCAGCAGATTGGGCCTAGCGCCGGGGGGGACGGGAGGGCTAGCGCAGCCCCAGCATTTT; CDR3aa: CASRLGLAPGGTGGLAQPQHF; v_gene: TRBV28; abundance: few; j_gene: TRBJ1-5; d_gene: .
CDR3nt: TGTGCCAGCAGCCGTACGGGGAGTGTCTACAATGAGCAGTTCTTC; CDR3aa: CASSRTGSVYNEQFF; v_gene: TRBV7-9; abundance: .; j_gene: TRBJ2-1; d_gene: .
CDR3nt: TGTGCCAGCAGTGAGCATGGGGTTGAAATGAACACTGAAGCTTTCTTT; CDR3aa: CASSEHGVEMNTEAFF; v_gene: TRBV2; abundance: .; j_gene: TRBJ1-1; d_gene: .
CDR3nt: TGTGCCAGCAGTTACTCAACAGGGGACAATCAGCCCCAGCATTTT; CDR3aa: CASSYSTGDNQPQHF; v_gene: TRBV6-6; abundance: few; j_gene: TRBJ1-5; d_gene: TRBD1
CDR3nt: TGTGCCAGCAGCTTATGGACTAGCGTTTTGAATGAGCAGTTCTTC; CDR3aa: CASSLWTSVLNEQFF; v_gene: TRBV7-9; abundance: few; j_gene: TRBJ2-1; d_gene: TRBD2
CDR3nt: TGTGCCAGCAGCTTAGTTTCCCAGAGCACAGATACGCAGTATTTT; CDR3aa: CASSLVSQSTDTQYF; v_gene: TRBV7-9; abundance: .; j_gene: TRBJ2-3; d_gene: .
CDR3nt: TGCGCCAGCAGCTTGGATCCGGGGGCACCCTACGAGCAGTACTTC; CDR3aa: CASSLDPGAPYEQYF; v_gene: TRBV5-1; abundance: .; j_gene: TRBJ2-7; d_gene: .
CDR3nt: TGTGCCACCAGGTGGACTAGCGGGGATGTAGATACGCAGTATTTT; CDR3aa: CATRWTSGDVDTQYF; v_gene: TRBV24-1; abundance: few; j_gene: TRBJ2-3; d_gene: TRBD2